Reported below is one T cell receptor (beta chain). V shed 3 bases and J shed 7 bases, with 15 bases lying between them. The CDR3 sequence is 14 residues long. The data belong to a study of blood T cells in healthy people across ages. Then a second PCR, running about 6 to 12 cycles, was carried out with a sample-barcoded 5' primer and a J-beta primer mix. TCRdb used MiXCR to reprocess the 5' RACE reads, holding one entry per CDR3 protein. This table holds about 1,400,000 distinct CDR3 sequences, 59% found once. V and J are TRBV12-3 or TRBV12-4 and TRBJ1-1; no clear D. The source of this sequence is a man between 18 and 29 years old in good health. The sequencing input was blood. The CDR3 DNA sequence: TGTGCCAGCAGTTTTGGTTTGAGTGGGTATGAAGCTTTCTTT. Translation gives CASSFGLSGYEAFF.